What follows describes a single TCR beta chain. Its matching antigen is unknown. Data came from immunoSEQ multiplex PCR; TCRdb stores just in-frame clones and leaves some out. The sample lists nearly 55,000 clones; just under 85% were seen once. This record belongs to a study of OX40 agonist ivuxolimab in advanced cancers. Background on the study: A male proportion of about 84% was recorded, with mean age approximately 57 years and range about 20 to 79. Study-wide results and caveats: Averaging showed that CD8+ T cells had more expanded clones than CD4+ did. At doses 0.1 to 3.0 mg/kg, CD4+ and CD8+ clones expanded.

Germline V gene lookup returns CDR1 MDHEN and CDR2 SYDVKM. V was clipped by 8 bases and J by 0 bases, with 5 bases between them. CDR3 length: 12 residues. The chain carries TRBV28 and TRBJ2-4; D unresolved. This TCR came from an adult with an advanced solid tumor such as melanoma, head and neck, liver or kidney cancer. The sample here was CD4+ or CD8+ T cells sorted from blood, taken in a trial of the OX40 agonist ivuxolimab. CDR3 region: CASGLAKNIQYF. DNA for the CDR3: TGTGCCAGCGGCTTAGCCAAAAACATTCAGTACTTC.